Detailed here is one T cell receptor beta chain. A read error may explain this, as a much larger clone is one base away. This CDR3 fails to terminate in the conserved phenylalanine or tryptophan, so it likely reflects a read error. V shed 4 bases and J 3 bases; nucleotides not matched to a gene: 8. This CDR3 spans 17 amino acids. Germline loops: CDR1 SGDLS, CDR2 YYNGEE. After constant-region reverse-primer amplification, full-length variable regions underwent semi-nested PCR with Nested Universal Primer A. TCRdb ran MiXCR on the 5' RACE reads and lists one entry per CDR3 protein. The sample lists around 52,000 distinct CDR3 sequences; more than 25% were seen once. The memory fraction was CD4+CD45RO+CD25- cells.

The clonotype was recovered from a female donor with breast cancer. Sequencing was done on a sample of tumor-infiltrating memory CD4+ T cells sorted from the breast tumor. Subset defined: memory CD4+ T cells, CD4+CD45RO+CD25-. V gene TRBV9 combines with J gene TRBJ2-3; the match to TRBD2 covers 13 bases. The CDR3 DNA is TGTGCCAGCAGCCCTTCACTAGCGGGAGGGATGACAGATACGCAGTATTCT. Translation gives CASSPSLAGGMTDTQYS.